This T cell receptor (beta chain) was sequenced for a study of shared clonotypes between healthy human individuals. Study at large: For every donor, three CD4 naive, three CD4 memory, two CD8 naive and one CD8 memory plates were used.

After removal of 0 bases from V and 5 bases from J, the junction contained 8 bases not matched to a gene. Germline lookup yields CDR1 SGHRS and CDR2 YFSETQ. CDR3 length equals 18 residues. Evenly divided among several immunoSEQ plates was the genomic DNA of each subset. Each PCR replicate from the sorted subsets contained approximately 0.2 ug DNA, which is some 32,000 T cell genomes. Produced via immunoSEQ multiplex PCR; TCRdb's table is partial and in-frame only. The data show under 200,000 clones, over 80% seen once. All the donors were Caucasian adults who lived in Nashville, Tennessee. The sample was naive CD4+ T cells sorted from blood. Subset here: CD45RA+ positively selected. The chain joins TRBV5-1 to TRBJ2-5; 15 bases map to TRBD2. This clonotype was sampled from a woman aged 25 to 45 in good health. The CDR3 loop is CASSLGGTSGRMLETQYF. The CDR3 DNA sequence: TGCGCCAGCAGCTTGGGTGGGACTAGCGGGAGGATGTTGGAGACCCAGTACTTC.